The T cell receptor beta chain described here comes from a study of spatial heterogeneity in lung cancer (dated by TCRdb to 2018 to 2020). Study-level background: More beta-chain than alpha-chain transcripts were consistently detected, likely reflecting higher beta-chain transcript abundance. In non-small cell lung cancer, the study made a quantitative comparison of TCR alpha and beta repertoires among multiple tumor regions, matched nontumor lung and blood. Nonsynonymous mutation counts, determined by whole-exome sequencing of tumor tissue, were related to features of the TCR repertoire. Both alpha and beta chains were TCR-sequenced in samples taken at surgery, namely 220 tumor regions, 64 matched nontumor lung samples and 50 to 60 PBMC samples. In tumor regions, TCR transcript counts showed a strong correlation with a T cell transcriptional module score derived from matched bulk RNA-seq. In the raw uncorrected reads, each unique combination of TCR and UMI appeared on average more than ten times. On the study overall, not on this receptor specifically: A correlation was observed between the number of expanded intratumoral alpha and beta TCRs and the tumor nonsynonymous mutation count. Counts of ubiquitous and regional expanded TCRs were found to correlate with counts of ubiquitous and regional nonsynonymous mutations, respectively. TCR-seq coverage of tumor T cells was estimated to be only approximately 7% for alpha chains and more than 11% for beta chains. Additional single-cell paired TCR alpha and beta sequencing was considered necessary to confirm, at a functional level, the hypothesis that regional TCRs recognize regional mutations.

Library preparation was by 5' RACE. Sequencing relied on a NextSeq 500. The TCR library protocol attached a unique molecular identifier to each TCR cDNA molecule to allow correction of PCR and sequencing errors. In the source study's methods: Decombinator tools were used for TCR identification, UMI-based error correction and CDR3 extraction. TCRs above a frequency of 2 per 1,000, corresponding to the top 1% of the tumor frequency distribution, were defined as expanded. Expanded tumor TCRs were classed as regional if statistically deemed absent (corrected P<0.05) from at least one tumor region, otherwise ubiquitous. Renyi diversity was calculated using the R vegan package after each repertoire was subsampled 100 times to 5,000 TCRs. CDR3 similarity networks were constructed using string-kernel similarity of amino acid triplets, with links drawn between CDR3s whose pairwise similarity was above 0.82. TCRdb took the public reads, trimmed them with fastp at Q25, ran MiXCR for clone calling and kept in-frame beta chains. One record per CDR3 amino acid sequence lists the most common genes and DNA. Here the V and J calls rest on TCRdb's processing, not on the authors' analysis. This sample holds about 100,000 distinct CDR3 sequences; nearly 4.5% were observed only once. The top ten constitute over 20% of the sample.

Interpreted using the paper, the time point label stands for: sample taken at primary tumor resection. Donors were 72 patients with early-stage, untreated non-small cell lung cancer from the lung TRACERx cohort. TCR sequencing used whole RNA extracted from tumor and nontumor lung tissue, or from cryopreserved PBMC samples, without cell sorting. Patients were selected for TCR sequencing only if sufficient RNA was available from at least two tumor regions. A lung pathologist reviewed the tumor and adjacent nontumor lung specimens before the specimens were selected. V is clipped by 1 base and J by 11 bases, and the sequence between their germline boundaries is 12 bases long. Including cysteine and phenylalanine, the CDR3 has 13 amino acids. Solely the CDR3 DNA is kept, with 39 bases framed from the first base. CDR1 and CDR2 (SGHTA, FQGNSA) derive from the germline V gene. This clonotype was recorded many times. The specificity of this receptor is unknown. No much larger clonotype is one base removed from it; base qualities were not supplied.

The source of this sequence is a male donor with early-stage non-small cell lung cancer. In this chain, TRBV7-2 is recombined with TRBJ1-5, with no confident D gene call. Sample: lung tumor tissue, taken at surgery. The CDR3 loop reads CASSLGSRMAQHF. The base sequence is TGTGCCAGCAGCTTAGGAAGTAGGATGGCCCAGCATTTT.